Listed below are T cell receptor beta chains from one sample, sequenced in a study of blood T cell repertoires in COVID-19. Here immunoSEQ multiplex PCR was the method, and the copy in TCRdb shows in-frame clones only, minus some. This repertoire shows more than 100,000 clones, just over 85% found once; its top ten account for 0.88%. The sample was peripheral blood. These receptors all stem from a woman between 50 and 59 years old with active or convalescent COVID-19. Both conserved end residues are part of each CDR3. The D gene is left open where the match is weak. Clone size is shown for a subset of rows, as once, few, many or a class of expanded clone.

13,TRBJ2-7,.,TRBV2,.,CASQDRIGHEQYF,TGTGCCAGCCAAGACAGGATTGGTCACGAGCAGTACTTC
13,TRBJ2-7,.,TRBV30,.,CAFGTGGSYEQYF,TGTGCCTTTGGAACCGGGGGCTCCTACGAGCAGTACTTC
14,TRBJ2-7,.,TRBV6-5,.,CASSRGADGYEQYF,TGTGCCAGCAGTCGTGGGGCAGATGGCTACGAGCAGTACTTC
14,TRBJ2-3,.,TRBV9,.,CASSVGQITDTQYF,TGTGCCAGCAGCGTAGGTCAGATCACAGATACGCAGTATTTT
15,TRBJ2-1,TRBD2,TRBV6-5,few,CASSTLAGAYNEQFF,TGTGCCAGCAGTACCCTAGCGGGGGCCTACAATGAGCAGTTCTTC
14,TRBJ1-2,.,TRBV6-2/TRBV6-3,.,CASSYNSPNYGYTF,TGTGCCAGCAGTTACAACAGCCCTAACTATGGCTACACCTTC
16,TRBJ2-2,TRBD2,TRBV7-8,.,CASSLSSGGVIGELFF,TGTGCCAGCAGCCTCTCTAGCGGAGGAGTGATCGGGGAGCTGTTTTTT
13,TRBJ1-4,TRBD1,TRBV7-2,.,CASRGTGDEKLFF,TGTGCCAGCAGGGGGACAGGGGATGAAAAACTGTTTTTT
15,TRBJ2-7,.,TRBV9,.,CASSVAPQETYEQYF,TGTGCCAGCAGCGTAGCGCCACAGGAAACCTACGAGCAGTACTTC
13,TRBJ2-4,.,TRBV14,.,CASSQDRGNIQYF,TGTGCCAGCAGCCAAGATAGGGGAAACATTCAGTACTTC
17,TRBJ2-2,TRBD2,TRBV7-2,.,CASSRLAGGFNTGELFF,TGTGCCAGCAGCCGGTTAGCGGGAGGGTTCAACACCGGGGAGCTGTTTTTT
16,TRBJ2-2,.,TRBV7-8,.,CASSLSGRIGTGELFF,TGTGCCAGCAGCTTATCTGGCAGGATAGGTACCGGGGAGCTGTTTTTT
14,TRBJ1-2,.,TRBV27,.,CASSLSRGLYGYTF,TGTGCCAGCAGTTTATCGAGGGGGTTGTATGGCTACACCTTC
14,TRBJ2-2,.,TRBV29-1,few,CSLMWGVETGELFF,TGCAGCCTTATGTGGGGGGTAGAGACCGGGGAGCTGTTTTTT
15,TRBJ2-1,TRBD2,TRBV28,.,CATRLADYTGNEQFF,TGTGCCACCCGACTAGCGGATTATACAGGGAATGAGCAGTTCTTC